The 2 T cell receptor beta chains in this list originate from one sample, sequenced in a study of molecular identifiers for immune sequencing clone quantification. TCRdb re-called the PCR reads with MiXCR, one entry per CDR3 protein. The table includes fewer than 100,000 distinct CDR3 sequences, over 20% detected once. The sequenced sample consisted of naive CD8+ T cells from blood, with Jurkat cell RNA spiked in. Subset in this sample: FACS-sorted CD8+CD4-CCR7+CD45RA+ naive T cells. Every receptor here comes from a human donor in good health. Some libraries in this study had Jurkat cell RNA spiked in.

This clonotype was found a few times. The V and J genes are TRBV11-2 and TRBJ2-1; 8 bases fit TRBD1. J gave up 10 bases and V 7 bases, and 18 bases lay outside the gene matches. CDR3 length equals 16 residues. Germline V CDR1 and CDR2: SGHAT, FQNNGV. The chain's CDR3 is CASNPGWTGPAEEQFF. The CDR3 nucleotides are TGTGCCAGCAACCCCGGCTGGACAGGGCCAGCGGAGGAGCAGTTCTTC.

The chain joins TRBV9 to TRBJ2-6; possibly TRBD1 for D (6 bases). The CDR3 loop spans 15 amino acids. V shed 3 bases and J shed 1 base, with 8 bases lying between them. Germline-derived CDR1 and CDR2 are SGDLS and YYNGEE. CDR3: CASSGQASGANVLTF. Here the CDR3 DNA reads TGTGCCAGCAGCGGACAGGCTTCTGGGGCCAACGTCCTGACTTTC.